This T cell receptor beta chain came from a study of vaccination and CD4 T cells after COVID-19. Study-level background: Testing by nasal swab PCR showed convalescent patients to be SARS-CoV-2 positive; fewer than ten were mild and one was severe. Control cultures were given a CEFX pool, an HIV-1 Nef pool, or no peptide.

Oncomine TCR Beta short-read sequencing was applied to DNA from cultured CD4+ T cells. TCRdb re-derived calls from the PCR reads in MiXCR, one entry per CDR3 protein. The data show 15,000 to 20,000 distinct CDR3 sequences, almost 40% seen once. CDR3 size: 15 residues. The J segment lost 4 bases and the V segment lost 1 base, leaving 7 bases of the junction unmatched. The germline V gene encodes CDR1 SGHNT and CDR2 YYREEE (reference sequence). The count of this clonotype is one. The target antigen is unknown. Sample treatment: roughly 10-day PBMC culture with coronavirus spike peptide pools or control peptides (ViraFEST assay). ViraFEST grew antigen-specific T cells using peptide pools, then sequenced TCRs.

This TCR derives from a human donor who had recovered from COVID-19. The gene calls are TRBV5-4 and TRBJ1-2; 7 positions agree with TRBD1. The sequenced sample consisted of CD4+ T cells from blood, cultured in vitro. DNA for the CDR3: TGTGCCAGCAGCTTGTTCACACAGGGGAGCTATGGCTACACCTTC. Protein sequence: CASSLFTQGSYGYTF. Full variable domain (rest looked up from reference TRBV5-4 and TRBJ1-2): ETGVTQSPTHLIKTRGQQVTLRCSSQSGHNTVSWYQQALGQGPQFIFQYYREEENGRGNFPPRFSGLQFPNYSSELNVNALELDDSALYLCASSLFTQGSYGYTFGSGTRLTVV.